The rows below give T cell receptor beta chains drawn from one sample of a study of post-analysis software for immune sequencing data. A single record per CDR3 protein comes from TCRdb applying MiXCR to the PCR reads. The sample gives hundreds of thousands of distinct CDR3 sequences, 30% of which show up once; more than 0.45% is in the top ten. Sequences were obtained from blood. The receptors derive from a girl aged 5-17 years with multiple sclerosis. Each CDR3 is given with its conserved first and last residue.

j_gene: TRBJ2-1; v_gene: TRBV29-1; CDR3aa: CSVVGGDLSYNEQFF
j_gene: TRBJ1-6; v_gene: TRBV7-8; CDR3aa: CASSLGQGGNSPLHF
j_gene: TRBJ2-1; v_gene: TRBV29-1; CDR3aa: CSVEFRGAGPPANEQFF
j_gene: TRBJ2-3; v_gene: TRBV4-1; CDR3aa: CASSQLARRALEDADTQYF
j_gene: TRBJ2-3; v_gene: TRBV7-2; CDR3aa: CASSLGLADLLGTDTQYF
j_gene: TRBJ2-5; v_gene: TRBV6-2/TRBV6-3; CDR3aa: CASSSSEVETQYF
j_gene: TRBJ1-2; v_gene: TRBV6-1; CDR3aa: CASSNYGCTF
j_gene: -; v_gene: TRBV29-1; CDR3aa: CSVDGAASGEQYF
j_gene: TRBJ2-3; v_gene: TRBV6-1; CDR3aa: CASSDGHPTDTQYF
j_gene: TRBJ2-3; v_gene: TRBV5-1; CDR3aa: CASSTGLAGVADTQYF
j_gene: TRBJ2-1; v_gene: TRBV7-2; CDR3aa: CASRQDSPGGEQFF
j_gene: TRBJ1-4; v_gene: TRBV20-1; CDR3aa: CSASGVGGFATNEKLFF
j_gene: TRBJ2-3; v_gene: TRBV10-3; CDR3aa: CAIAGSSADTQYF
j_gene: TRBJ2-5; v_gene: TRBV7-9; CDR3aa: CASSFGDLKTQYF
j_gene: TRBJ1-5; v_gene: TRBV3-1; CDR3aa: CASSQSDSNQPQHF
j_gene: TRBJ2-5; v_gene: TRBV29-1; CDR3aa: CSVTKAALPRETQYF
j_gene: TRBJ1-2; v_gene: TRBV4-2; CDR3aa: CASSQGTADFNYGYTF
j_gene: TRBJ2-1; v_gene: TRBV7-8; CDR3aa: CASSFWSQPTYEQFF
j_gene: TRBJ2-5; v_gene: TRBV25-1; CDR3aa: CASSEYRGRETQYF
j_gene: TRBJ2-5; v_gene: TRBV10-3; CDR3aa: CAISQPGSNFGTQYF
j_gene: TRBJ2-1; v_gene: TRBV12-3/TRBV12-4; CDR3aa: CASSFGEGHNNEQFF
j_gene: TRBJ2-3; v_gene: TRBV6-6; CDR3aa: CASSPDVRPEQYF
j_gene: TRBJ2-5; v_gene: TRBV7-2; CDR3aa: CASLPTMGQETQYF
j_gene: TRBJ2-3; v_gene: TRBV20-1; CDR3aa: CRGTPGLAGGTDTQYF
j_gene: TRBJ2-7; v_gene: TRBV6-2/TRBV6-3; CDR3aa: CASSYPQDAKYEQYF
j_gene: TRBJ2-3; v_gene: TRBV20-1; CDR3aa: CSAASRANTQYF
j_gene: TRBJ2-5; v_gene: TRBV20-1; CDR3aa: CSARWGGETQYF
j_gene: TRBJ2-1; v_gene: TRBV7-2; CDR3aa: CASSHLAGGIEQFF
j_gene: -; v_gene: TRBV20-1; CDR3aa: CSARESPLAKNIQYF
j_gene: TRBJ2-1; v_gene: TRBV14; CDR3aa: CASSPPSPGTSGRSSYNEQFF
j_gene: TRBJ2-7; v_gene: TRBV6-6; CDR3aa: CASSPPQGLSTEQYF
j_gene: TRBJ2-7; v_gene: TRBV7-2; CDR3aa: CASSLAPSTYEQYF
j_gene: TRBJ1-3; v_gene: TRBV5-1; CDR3aa: CASSLAAFSGNTIYF
j_gene: TRBJ1-1; v_gene: TRBV2; CDR3aa: CASRGTGEQGEAFF
j_gene: TRBJ2-7; v_gene: TRBV28; CDR3aa: CASSLAGEEQYF
j_gene: TRBJ2-7; v_gene: TRBV6-6; CDR3aa: CASRFTSGGPTYEQYF
j_gene: TRBJ2-3; v_gene: TRBV5-1; CDR3aa: CASSVYSGSSTDTQYF
j_gene: TRBJ2-7; v_gene: TRBV16; CDR3aa: CASSGGFTRDEQYF
j_gene: TRBJ2-1; v_gene: TRBV29-1; CDR3aa: CSVGLAGGANEQFF
j_gene: TRBJ1-1; v_gene: TRBV6-6; CDR3aa: CASSYSAGGGTEAFF
j_gene: TRBJ2-5; v_gene: TRBV19; CDR3aa: CASSIGVLSAEQYF
j_gene: TRBJ1-1; v_gene: TRBV7-8; CDR3aa: CASSLDVTTEAFF
j_gene: TRBJ2-5; v_gene: TRBV5-1; CDR3aa: CASSLRRDYQETQYF
j_gene: TRBJ1-1; v_gene: TRBV25-1; CDR3aa: CASTGTGDTEAFF
j_gene: TRBJ2-1; v_gene: TRBV20-1; CDR3aa: CSARGTSGYNEQFF
j_gene: TRBJ2-3; v_gene: TRBV7-9; CDR3aa: CASSPDVTDTQYF
j_gene: TRBJ2-3; v_gene: TRBV9; CDR3aa: CASSVSQDLTHTDTQYF
j_gene: TRBJ2-7; v_gene: TRBV7-2; CDR3aa: CASSLVFGSSYEQYF
j_gene: TRBJ2-3; v_gene: TRBV7-9; CDR3aa: CASSPSRGASTDTQYF